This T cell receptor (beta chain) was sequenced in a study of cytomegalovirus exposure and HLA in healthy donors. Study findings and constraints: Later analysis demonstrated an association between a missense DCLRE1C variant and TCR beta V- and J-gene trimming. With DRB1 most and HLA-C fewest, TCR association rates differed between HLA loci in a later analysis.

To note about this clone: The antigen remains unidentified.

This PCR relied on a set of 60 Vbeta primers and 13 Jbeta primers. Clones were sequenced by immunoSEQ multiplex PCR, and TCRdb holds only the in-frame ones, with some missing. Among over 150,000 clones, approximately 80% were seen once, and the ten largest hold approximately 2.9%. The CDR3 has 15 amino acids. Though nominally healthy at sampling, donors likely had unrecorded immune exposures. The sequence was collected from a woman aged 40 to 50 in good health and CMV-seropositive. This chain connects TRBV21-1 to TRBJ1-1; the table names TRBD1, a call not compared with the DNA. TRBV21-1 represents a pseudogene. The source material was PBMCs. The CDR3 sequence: CASSKEQQLGTEAFF. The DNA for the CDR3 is TGTGCCAGCAGCAAAGAACAACAGCTGGGCACTGAAGCTTTCTTT.